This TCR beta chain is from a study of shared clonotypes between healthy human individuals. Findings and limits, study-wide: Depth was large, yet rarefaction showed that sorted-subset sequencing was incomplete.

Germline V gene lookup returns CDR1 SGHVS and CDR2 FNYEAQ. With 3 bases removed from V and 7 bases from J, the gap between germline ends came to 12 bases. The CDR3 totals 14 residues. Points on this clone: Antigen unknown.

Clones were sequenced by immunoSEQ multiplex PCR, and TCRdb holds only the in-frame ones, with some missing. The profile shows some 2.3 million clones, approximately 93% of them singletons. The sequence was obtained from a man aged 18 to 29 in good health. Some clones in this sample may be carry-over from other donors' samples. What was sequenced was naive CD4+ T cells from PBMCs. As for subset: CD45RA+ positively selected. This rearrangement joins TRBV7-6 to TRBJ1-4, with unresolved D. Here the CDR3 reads CASSFVSSGEKLFF. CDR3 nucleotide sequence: TGTGCCAGCAGCTTCGTTAGCAGCGGTGAAAAACTGTTTTTT.